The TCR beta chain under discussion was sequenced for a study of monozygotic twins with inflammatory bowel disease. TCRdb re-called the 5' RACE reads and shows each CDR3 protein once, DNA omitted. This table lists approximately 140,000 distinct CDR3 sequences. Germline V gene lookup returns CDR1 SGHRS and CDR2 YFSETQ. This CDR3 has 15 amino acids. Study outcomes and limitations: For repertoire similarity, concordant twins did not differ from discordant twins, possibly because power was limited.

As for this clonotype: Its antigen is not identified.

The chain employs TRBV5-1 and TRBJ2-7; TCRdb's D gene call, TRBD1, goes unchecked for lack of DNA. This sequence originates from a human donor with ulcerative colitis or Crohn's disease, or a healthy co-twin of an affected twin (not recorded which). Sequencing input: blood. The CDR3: CASSLGQPLSYEQYF.